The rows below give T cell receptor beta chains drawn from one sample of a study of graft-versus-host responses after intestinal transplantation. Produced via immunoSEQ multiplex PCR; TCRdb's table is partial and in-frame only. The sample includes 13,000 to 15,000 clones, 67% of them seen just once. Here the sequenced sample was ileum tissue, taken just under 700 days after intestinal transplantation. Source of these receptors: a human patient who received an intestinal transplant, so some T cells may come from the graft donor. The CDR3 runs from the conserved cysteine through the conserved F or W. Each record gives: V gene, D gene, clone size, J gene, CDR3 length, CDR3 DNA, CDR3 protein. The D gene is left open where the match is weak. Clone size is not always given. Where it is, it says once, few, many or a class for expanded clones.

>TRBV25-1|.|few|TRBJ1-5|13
TGTGCCAGCAGTGCAACTGAGAATCAGCCCCAGCATTTT
CASSATENQPQHF
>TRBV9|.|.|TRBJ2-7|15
TGTGCCAGCAGCGTGACAGGCGTTAATGGGGACGAGCAGTACTTC
CASSVTGVNGDEQYF
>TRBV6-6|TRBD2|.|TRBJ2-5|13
TGTGCCAGCGCCCGGGGGGACCAAGAGACCCAGTACTTC
CASARGDQETQYF
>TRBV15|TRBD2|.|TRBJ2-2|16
TGTGCCACCAGCAGAGGGACTAGTCCGATGGCCGGGGAGCTGTTTTTT
CATSRGTSPMAGELFF
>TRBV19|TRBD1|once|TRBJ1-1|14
TGTGCCGTGGGGTCCCGGGACAGGGGGCCTGAAGCTTTCTTT
CAVGSRDRGPEAFF
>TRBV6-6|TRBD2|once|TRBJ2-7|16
TGTGCCAGCAGTCGGACTAGCGGGGGCAATTCCTACGAGCAGTACTTC
CASSRTSGGNSYEQYF
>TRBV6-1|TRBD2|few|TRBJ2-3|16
TGTGCCAGCAGTGAAGCGCTAGCGGGGGCCACAGATACGCAGTATTTT
CASSEALAGATDTQYF
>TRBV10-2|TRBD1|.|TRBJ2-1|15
TGCGCCAGCAGTGTATGGGACAGATCCTACAATGAGCAGTTCTTC
CASSVWDRSYNEQFF
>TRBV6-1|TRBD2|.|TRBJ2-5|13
TGTGCCAGCAGTGCTAGCGGGGAAGAGACCCAGTACTTC
CASSASGEETQYF
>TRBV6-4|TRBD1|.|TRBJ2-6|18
TGTGCCAGCAGTGAAGGGACAGGGGGACAGACTGGGGCCAACGTCCTGACTTTC
CASSEGTGGQTGANVLTF
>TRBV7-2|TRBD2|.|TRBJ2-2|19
TGTGCCAGCAGCTTAGCGGGGGGACTAGCGGGGGCGAACACCGGGGAGCTGTTTTTT
CASSLAGGLAGANTGELFF
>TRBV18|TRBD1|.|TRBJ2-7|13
TGTGCCAGCTCACCCGGGACAGCCTACGAGCAGTACTTC
CASSPGTAYEQYF
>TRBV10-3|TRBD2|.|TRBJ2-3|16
TGTGCCATCACCTCGTGGGAAGCGGGGGGGCCTGTTACGCAGTATTTT
CAITSWEAGGPVTQYF
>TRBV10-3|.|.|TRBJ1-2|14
TGTGCCATCAGTCCGGGACTTTTAAACTATGGCTACACCTTC
CAISPGLLNYGYTF
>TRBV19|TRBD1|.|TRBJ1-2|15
TGTGCCAGTAGTACCCCCGGGACAGTTCAAATTGGCTACACCTTC
CASSTPGTVQIGYTF
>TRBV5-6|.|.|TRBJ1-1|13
TGTGCCAGCAGCTTTCCCCGGGATACTGAAGCTTTCTTT
CASSFPRDTEAFF
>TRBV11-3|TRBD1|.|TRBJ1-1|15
TGTGCCAGCAGCCTAAGACAGGGCCTGGGCACTGAAGCTTTCTTT
CASSLRQGLGTEAFF
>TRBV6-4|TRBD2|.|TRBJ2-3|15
TGTGCCAGCAGTGACTCTAGCGGGACCACAGATACGCAGTATTTT
CASSDSSGTTDTQYF
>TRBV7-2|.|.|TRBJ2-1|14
TGTGCCAGCAGCCCGACCCAGGGTGCCAATGAGCAGTTCTTC
CASSPTQGANEQFF
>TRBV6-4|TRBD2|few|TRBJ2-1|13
TGTGCCAGCAGTAGCGGGGGGCACAATGAGCAGTTCTTC
CASSSGGHNEQFF
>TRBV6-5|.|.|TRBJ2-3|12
TGTGCCAGCAGCCCAACATGGGGGGCGCAGTATTTT
CASSPTWGAQYF
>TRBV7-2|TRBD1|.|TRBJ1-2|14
TGTGCCAGCAGCCCAGGGGGCGAGAACTATGGCTACACCTTC
CASSPGGENYGYTF
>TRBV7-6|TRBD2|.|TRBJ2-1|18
TGTGCCAGCAGTCGCGGGGGGGCGACCCATTCCGGCTACAATGAGCAGTTCTTC
CASSRGGATHSGYNEQFF
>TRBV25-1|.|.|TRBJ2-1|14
TGTGCCAGCAGTGAATATGGAGGCTACAATGAGCAGTTCTTC
CASSEYGGYNEQFF
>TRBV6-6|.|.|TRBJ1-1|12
TGTGCCAGCTCGGGGGATTTCACTGAAGCTTTCTTT
CASSGDFTEAFF
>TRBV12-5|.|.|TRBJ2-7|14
TGTGCTAGTGGCCTCCCTACCGCACGCGGCGAGCAGTACTTC
CASGLPTARGEQYF
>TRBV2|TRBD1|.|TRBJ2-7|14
TGTGCCAGCAGTGGAGGGCAGGGGGTCTTCGAGCAGTACTTC
CASSGGQGVFEQYF
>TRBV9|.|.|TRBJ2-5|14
TGTGCCAGCACCAAGGGGGGGGCGGGGGAGACCCAGTACTTC
CASTKGGAGETQYF
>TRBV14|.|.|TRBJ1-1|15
TGTGCCAGCAGCGCCCTAACAGGGCGGAACACTGAAGCTTTCTTT
CASSALTGRNTEAFF
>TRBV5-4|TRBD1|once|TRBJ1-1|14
TGTGCCAGCAGCAGCCCCAGGGGGAAGAATGAAGCTTTCTTT
CASSSPRGKNEAFF
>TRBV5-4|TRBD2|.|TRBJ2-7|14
TGTGCCAGCAGCGCAACTAGCGGGGGCTACGAGCAGTACTTC
CASSATSGGYEQYF
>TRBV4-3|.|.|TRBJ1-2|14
TGCGCCAGCAGCCAAGACCGAGCCCTACATGGCTACACCTTC
CASSQDRALHGYTF
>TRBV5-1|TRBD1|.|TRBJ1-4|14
TGCGCCAGCCAGAACGGGACAGGGAGTGAAAAACTGTTTTTT
CASQNGTGSEKLFF
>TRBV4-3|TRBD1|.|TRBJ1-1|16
TGCGCCAGCAGCCAAGATAGGACAGGGTGGAACACTGAAGCTTTCTTT
CASSQDRTGWNTEAFF
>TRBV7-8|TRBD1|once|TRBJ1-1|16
TGTGCCAGCAGCTTATTTACAGGGGGGATGGACACTGAAGCTTTCTTT
CASSLFTGGMDTEAFF
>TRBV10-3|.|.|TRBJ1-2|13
TGTGCCATCGCGACTGAGGCATTCGGGGGCTACACCTTC
CAIATEAFGGYTF
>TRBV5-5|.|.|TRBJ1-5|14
TGTGCCAGCAGCTTGTTGCAGTACAATCAGCCCCAGCATTTT
CASSLLQYNQPQHF
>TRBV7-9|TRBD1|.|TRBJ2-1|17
TGTGCCAGCAGCTTAGTGAGGGGACAGGGAAACTACAATGAGCAGTTCTTC
CASSLVRGQGNYNEQFF
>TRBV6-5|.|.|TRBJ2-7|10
TGTGCCACCTGGAGGAACGAGCAGTACTTC
CATWRNEQYF
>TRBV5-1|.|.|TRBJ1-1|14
TGCGCCAGCAGCTTGGGAGGAGTGAGCACTGAAGCTTTCTTT
CASSLGGVSTEAFF
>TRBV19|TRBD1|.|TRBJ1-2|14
TGTGCCAGTAGTGTTCCGGGACAGAACTATGGCTACACCTTC
CASSVPGQNYGYTF
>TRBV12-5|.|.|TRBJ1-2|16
TGTGCTAGTGGACGCCGTCAGGGGTGGCCAACGGATGGCTACACCTTC
CASGRRQGWPTDGYTF
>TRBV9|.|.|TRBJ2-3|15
TGTGCCAGCAGCGTAGAGGTCCCGAAGCGGGATACGCAGTATTTT
CASSVEVPKRDTQYF
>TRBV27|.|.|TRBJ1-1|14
TGTGCCAGCAGTGTCTCGTGGGGCGGCACTGAAGCTTTCTTT
CASSVSWGGTEAFF
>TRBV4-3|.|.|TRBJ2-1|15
TGCGCCAGCAGCCAAGTGGGGGGTCCCTACAATGAGCAGTTCTTC
CASSQVGGPYNEQFF
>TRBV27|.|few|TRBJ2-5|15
TGTGCCAGCAGTTCCCTCTCCCGACGGGGAGAGACCCAGTACTTC
CASSSLSRRGETQYF